This entry features one T cell receptor (beta chain) sequence. What it recognizes is unknown. The data originate from a study of T cell responses to AZD1222 COVID-19 vaccine. Overall study results and limits: White British ancestry dominated among donors, who included more females, and clonal diversity was possibly underestimated. Unmutated regions of variants are reportedly targeted by nearly half of spike-specific TCRs.

The CDR3 loop spans 15 amino acids. The germline V and J ends were trimmed by 7 bases and 4 bases, with 18 bases remaining between them. Germline values: CDR1 MGHRA, CDR2 YSYEKL. Libraries were prepared by immunoSEQ multiplex PCR; TCRdb keeps only in-frame clonotypes and omits some of them. Among about 140,000 clones listed, approximately 90% were seen once. This chain uses TRBV4-1 with TRBJ2-3; D gene unclear. This TCR was sampled from an adult who received the AZD1222 COVID-19 vaccine. Sequencing was performed on peripheral blood, taken 28 days after the second AZD1222 dose. The DNA of the CDR3 is TGCGCCAGCACCTTATCGCAGGCTTATCCAGATACGCAGTATTTT. Its protein is CASTLSQAYPDTQYF.